This entry concerns a single TCR beta chain. Its antigen is still unknown. These data are taken from a study of cytomegalovirus exposure and HLA in healthy donors. Overall study findings and caveats: HLA alleles showed associations with 16,951 TCR beta sequences in a later analysis, at a 0.05 false discovery rate. In an earlier analysis, productive rearrangement rates for most beta V segments clustered near 87% or 30%.

Use of 60 Vbeta and 13 Jbeta primers characterized the PCR. Profiling relied on immunoSEQ multiplex PCR, and the TCRdb table lists in-frame clones only, not all of them. Here the sample spans approximately 70,000 clones, roughly 74% being singletons. V shed 6 bases and J shed 3 bases, with 11 bases lying between them. The CDR3 runs to 13 residues. CDR1 and CDR2 from the germline V gene are LNHDA and SQIVND (reference sequence). The TCR originated in a woman in her 30s in good health and CMV-seropositive. The chain employs TRBV19 and TRBJ1-1, with D uncertain. Specimen: PBMCs. The CDR3: CASSNETYTEAFF. The CDR3 region has the DNA TGTGCCAGTAGCAACGAGACTTACACTGAAGCTTTCTTT. The whole variable domain, filled in from reference TRBV19 and TRBJ1-1, reads DGGITQSPKYLFRKEGQNVTLSCEQNLNHDAMYWYRQDPGQGLRLIYYSQIVNDFQKGDIAEGYSVSREKKESFPLTVTSAQKNPTAFYLCASSNETYTEAFFGQGTRLTVV.